Following are 22 T cell receptor beta chains from one sample sequenced in a study of technical replicates of blood from several donors. The method was immunoSEQ multiplex PCR; TCRdb's version includes in-frame clones alone and lacks a portion of them. This table holds about 79,000 clones, approximately 91% found once. The sample was T cells isolated from PBMCs. The receptors shown here come from a human donor in good health. Some clones in this sample may be carry-over from other donors' samples.

The rearrangement links TRBV11-2 to TRBJ2-4, with 7 bases identical to TRBD1. CDR1 is SGHAT and CDR2 is FQNNGV in the germline V gene. There are 14 residues in the CDR3. V dropped 1 base and J dropped 7; count of bases not matched to a gene: 4. CDR3 protein: CASSLGQGVNIQYF. The CDR3 coding sequence is TGTGCCAGCAGCTTAGGGCAGGGGGTCAACATTCAGTACTTC.

The chain couples TRBV11-1 to TRBJ1-1; 7 bases fit TRBD1. The length of the CDR3 is 16 residues. Germline trimming cut 1 base from V and 5 bases from J; bases unmatched to any gene: 10. Germline V gene sequence: CDR1 SGHAT, CDR2 FQDESV (reference sequence). In DNA form, the CDR3 reads TGTGCCAGCAGCTTAGGTCTAATAGACAGGGATACTGAAGCTTTCTTT. Protein: CASSLGLIDRDTEAFF.

There are a few counts of this clone. The CDR3 nucleotides are TGTGCCAGCAGCGAAAGGCTAGCGGGAGCTGCGGTGGCCAAAAACATTCAGTACTTC. Translation gives CASSERLAGAAVAKNIQYF. J is TRBJ2-4 and V is TRBV2; TRBD2 aligns across 10 bases. Germline V gene lookup returns CDR1 SNHLY and CDR2 FYNNEI. The CDR3 covers 19 residues. Losses at the gene ends were 6 bases for V and 1 base for J; bases not matched to a gene: 15.

In DNA, the CDR3 is TGCGCCAGCAGCTTAGCGGGAGGTACCTACAATGAGCAGTTCTTC. Protein sequence: CASSLAGGTYNEQFF. The V and J genes are TRBV5-1 and TRBJ2-1, with 9 bases identical to TRBD2. The CDR3 spans 15 residues. Germline V gene lookup returns CDR1 SGHRS and CDR2 YFSETQ. V was clipped by 2 bases and J by 2 bases; unmatched bases: 2.

V usage is TRBV11-3 and J usage is TRBJ2-1, with D possibly TRBD1 on 5 matching bases. V was clipped by 1 base and J by 9 bases, with 7 bases between them. The CDR3 covers 12 residues. Germline CDR1 reads SGHNT; CDR2 reads YENEEA. This CDR3 reads CASSLGGAEQFF. CDR3 nucleotides: TGTGCCAGCAGCTTAGGTGGGGCTGAGCAGTTCTTC.

This sequence joins TRBV10-2 and TRBJ2-7; D remains ambiguous. V lost 0 bases and J 3 bases, leaving 12 bases between the germline ends. This CDR3 comprises 15 residues. The germline CDR1 and CDR2 sequences are WSHSY and SAAADI. This CDR3 reads CASSESISIDYEQYF. Here the CDR3 DNA reads TGCGCCAGCAGTGAGTCGATTAGTATTGACTACGAGCAGTACTTC.

The rearrangement links TRBV7-3 to TRBJ1-1; D is perhaps TRBD1 (6 bases). V lost 5 bases and J lost 2, with 15 bases in between. The CDR3 is made up of 15 amino acids. Germline lookup yields CDR1 SGHTA and CDR2 FQGTGA. As DNA, the CDR3 is TGTGCCAGCAGCCCGCAGGGGCCCGGTAACACTGAAGCTTTCTTT. Protein product: CASSPQGPGNTEAFF.

V is TRBV7-3 and J is TRBJ1-1; D perhaps matches TRBD1 (5 bases). V was clipped by 5 bases and J by 3 bases, with 10 bases between them. This CDR3 is 13 amino acids long. Germline CDR1 reads SGHTA; CDR2 reads FQGTGA. The CDR3 bases are TGTGCCAGCAGCACAACGGGGGACACTGAAGCTTTCTTT. This gives the protein CASSTTGDTEAFF.

In its sample, this clone was seen once. The chain couples TRBV11-2 to TRBJ2-6; the D is unclear. V was clipped by 0 bases and J by 0 bases, with 3 bases between them. The CDR3 is 15 residues long. Germline CDR1 is SGHAT and CDR2 is FQNNGV. The CDR3 loop is CASSLDSSGANVLTF. CDR3 bases: TGTGCCAGCAGCTTAGATAGCTCTGGGGCCAACGTCCTGACTTTC.

V gene TRBV6-5 combines with J gene TRBJ2-7, with a tentative D call TRBD2 (7 bases). Germline-derived CDR1 and CDR2 are MNHEY and SVGAGI. With 3 bases removed from V and 5 bases from J, the gap between germline ends came to 11 bases. The CDR3 is 13 residues long. The CDR3: CASSYGGANEQYF. In DNA form, the CDR3 reads TGTGCCAGCAGTTATGGGGGGGCAAACGAGCAGTACTTC.

This rearrangement joins TRBV2 to TRBJ2-1, with D tentatively TRBD2 (6 bases). Trimming removed 2 bases at V and 7 bases at J, with 15 bases between. Germline CDR1 SNHLY, CDR2 FYNNEI. The CDR3 loop spans 15 amino acids. The CDR3, as DNA: TGTGCCAGCAGTGAACGATTAGCAGGGAGGAATGAGCAGTTCTTC. Translation: CASSERLAGRNEQFF. Together with reference TRBV2 and TRBJ2-1, the CDR3 gives the full variable domain: EPEVTQTPSHQVTQMGQEVILRCVPISNHLYFYWYRQILGQKVEFLVSFYNNEISEKSEIFDDQFSVERPDGSNFTLKIRSTKLEDSAMYFCASSERLAGRNEQFFGPGTRLTVL.

With respect to this clone: The junction shows a germline mismatch at one end, possibly a read error. The chain couples TRBV6-1 to TRBJ1-2; 7 bases fit TRBD1. This CDR3 region has 14 residues. The germline CDR1 and CDR2 sequences are MNHNS and SASEGT. DNA of the CDR3: TGTGCCAGCAGGGAAGCCGGGACAGCCTATGGCTACACCTTC. Translation: CASREAGTAYGYTF.

The rearrangement links TRBV28 to TRBJ2-1, with D perhaps TRBD1 (6 bases). V lost 8 bases to trimming and J lost 2 bases, with 16 bases between them. Germline CDR1 MDHEN, CDR2 SYDVKM. The CDR3 loop spans 15 amino acids. The CDR3 DNA follows: TGTGCCAGCTGGGGCCCTGACAGGACCTACAATGAGCAGTTCTTC. The encoded protein is CASWGPDRTYNEQFF.

V and J are TRBV11-2 and TRBJ2-5; possible D gene TRBD2, 6 bases. Germline V gives CDR1 SGHAT, CDR2 FQNNGV. Trimming took off 5 bases at V and 1 base at J, with 14 bases between the two ends. The CDR3 has 15 residues. The CDR3 DNA is TGTGCCAGCAGCCAGCTGGCGGGACCCCAAGAGACCCAGTACTTC. This encodes CASSQLAGPQETQYF.

This chain links TRBV2 with TRBJ2-7; TRBD2 agrees at 9 bases. In germline, CDR1 is SNHLY, CDR2 FYNNEI. The CDR3 is 11 residues long. The ends lost 8 bases at V and 6 bases at J; junction bases unmatched: 2. CDR3 residues: CASRAGGEQYF. The CDR3 DNA follows: TGTGCCAGCCGAGCGGGAGGCGAGCAGTACTTC.

This rearrangement joins TRBV7-8 to TRBJ2-4; TRBD1 matches 8 bases. Trimming cost V 2 bases and J 0 bases; bases outside gene matches: 12. Germline-derived CDR1 and CDR2 are SGHVS and FQNEAQ. The CDR3 spans 19 residues. The CDR3 region is CASSLRSRGQWKAKNIQYF. DNA of the CDR3: TGTGCCAGCAGCTTACGATCCAGGGGGCAGTGGAAAGCCAAAAACATTCAGTACTTC.

The chain joins TRBV10-2 to TRBJ2-7, with 8 nucleotides matching TRBD2. Germline values: CDR1 WSHSY, CDR2 SAAADI. Unmatched junction bases numbered 8, after V lost 8 bases and J lost 2 bases. The CDR3 is made up of 14 amino acids. The CDR3 DNA follows: TGCGCCAGCGCTCGGAGCGGGGGAGCCTACGAGCAGTACTTC. Residues: CASARSGGAYEQYF.

This chain connects TRBV6-5 to TRBJ2-7, with D uncertain. Looked up from germline, CDR1 is MNHEY and CDR2 is SVGAGI. This CDR3 has 11 amino acids. Trimming cost V 5 bases and J 3 bases, with 5 bases left between them. CDR3 sequence: CASSRDYEQYF. DNA for the CDR3: TGTGCCAGCAGTCGAGACTACGAGCAGTACTTC.

The chain is built from TRBV6-6 and TRBJ2-3; D not resolved. Germline lookup yields CDR1 MNHNY and CDR2 SVGAGI (reference sequence). V shed 2 bases and J shed 3 bases, with 6 bases lying between them. This CDR3 has 13 residues. CDR3 region: CASSYARTDTQYF. Written as DNA, the CDR3 is TGTGCCAGCAGTTACGCGCGGACAGATACGCAGTATTTT.

The chain carries TRBV28 and TRBJ1-5, with D maybe TRBD1 (5 bases). Trimming took 6 bases from V and 7 from J, leaving 13 bases between them. CDR3 size: 13 residues. Germline V gene lookup returns CDR1 MDHEN and CDR2 SYDVKM. Here the CDR3 reads CASSTQGGQPQHF. CDR3 DNA: TGTGCCAGCAGCACTCAGGGAGGGCAGCCCCAGCATTTT.

This clone was counted a few times. The rearrangement uses TRBV5-4 and TRBJ2-3; 7 bases map to TRBD2. V gave up 3 bases and J gave up 6 bases; unmatched junction bases: 13. The CDR3 spans 16 residues. The germline V gene encodes CDR1 SGHNT and CDR2 YYREEE (reference sequence). DNA for the CDR3: TGTGCCAGCAGCTGGGAGGGACGTAACAGACCGGATACGCAGTATTTT. The encoded protein is CASSWEGRNRPDTQYF. The full variable domain, its missing parts supplied by reference TRBV5-4 and TRBJ2-3, is ETGVTQSPTHLIKTRGQQVTLRCSSQSGHNTVSWYQQALGQGPQFIFQYYREEENGRGNFPPRFSGLQFPNYSSELNVNALELDDSALYLCASSWEGRNRPDTQYFGPGTRLTVL.

The CDR3 DNA reads TGTGTCAGAAGCTGGGACATCCAAGATCAGCCCCAGCATTTT. This codes for CVRSWDIQDQPQHF. The chain uses TRBV7-5 and TRBJ1-5; TRBD1 is taken as the D call from the table, unchecked against the DNA. TRBV7-5 is marked as a pseudogene. The CDR3 sequence is 14 residues long.